The 22 T cell receptor beta chains given below trace back to one sample, sequenced in a study of patients and donors after allogeneic stem cell transplantation. TCRdb reanalysed the RT-PCR reads using MiXCR and keeps one entry per CDR3 protein. There are about 960,000 distinct CDR3 sequences in the sample; 18% occur only once, and 5% to 7.5% lies in the top ten. Sample: blood, either unsorted or a sorted T cell fraction (not recorded which). The source is a human donor who was either an allogeneic HSCT recipient or a stem cell or donor lymphocyte infusion donor (not recorded which). It is not recorded whose cells these are; they may come from a transplant donor.

In this sample, this clonotype turned up many times. This rearrangement joins TRBV12-3 or TRBV12-4 to TRBJ1-2; tentative D call: TRBD1 (5 bases). The CDR3 has 14 residues. The V gene lost 3 bases and the J gene lost 4 bases, with 12 bases spanning the gap. The CDR3 DNA is TGTGCCAGCAGTTTGGACAAGCTTAGCTATGGCTACACCTTC. This codes for CASSLDKLSYGYTF.

The chain recombines TRBV20-1 with TRBJ2-2; 11 bases fit TRBD2. The V segment lost 3 bases and the J segment 3 bases; nucleotides outside the gene matches: 6. The CDR3 contains 16 residues. Germline V gene lookup returns CDR1 DFQATT and CDR2 SNEGSKA (reference sequence). CDR3 nucleotide sequence: TGCAGTGCTAGTGATCGGGGACTAGCGGACACCGGGGAGCTGTTTTTT. It encodes CSASDRGLADTGELFF.

This rearrangement joins TRBV20-1 to TRBJ2-3; 8 nucleotides agree with TRBD2. Germline lookup yields CDR1 DFQATT and CDR2 SNEGSKA (reference sequence). There are 15 residues in the CDR3. The J segment lost 3 bases and the V segment lost 5 bases, leaving 10 bases of the junction unmatched. In nucleotides, the CDR3 is TGCAGTGCTTACCCCGGGACTAGTGGAACAGATACGCAGTATTTT. Its protein product is CSAYPGTSGTDTQYF.

V usage is TRBV20-1 and J usage is TRBJ1-1; D is unclear. CDR3 length: 12 residues. V was clipped by 7 bases and J by 1 base, with 10 bases between them. CDR1 DFQATT and CDR2 SNEGSKA come from the germline V gene (reference sequence). Here the CDR3 reads CSVTAPNTEAFF. CDR3 coding DNA: TGCAGTGTCACTGCCCCGAACACTGAAGCTTTCTTT.

CDR3 coding DNA: TGTGCCAGCAGTTTTGCGGGCAGATTAAACGAGCAGTACTTC. Its translation is CASSFAGRLNEQYF. The chain couples TRBV12-3 or TRBV12-4 to TRBJ2-7; possibly TRBD2 for D (5 bases). The CDR3 totals 14 residues. Trimming took off 3 bases at V and 5 bases at J, with 14 bases between the two ends.

V and J are TRBV7-9 and TRBJ1-5; weak D call: TRBD1 (6 bases). The CDR3 loop spans 15 amino acids. The V gene lost 5 bases and the J gene lost 2 bases, with 13 bases spanning the gap. Germline V lookup: CDR1 SEHNR, CDR2 FQNEAQ (reference sequence). CDR3: CASSTQGVGNQPQHF. CDR3 coding DNA: TGTGCCAGCAGCACACAGGGTGTGGGCAATCAGCCCCAGCATTTT.

The chain is built from TRBV5-1 and TRBJ2-7; possibly TRBD2 for D (6 bases). The germline gives CDR1 SGHRS, CDR2 YFSETQ. V dropped 5 bases and J dropped 2 bases, with 11 bases sitting between them. The CDR3 is 13 amino acids. The CDR3 loop reads CASSDGGAYEQYF. The CDR3 DNA sequence: TGCGCCAGCAGTGATGGCGGGGCCTACGAGCAGTACTTC.

Comment on this clonotype: One junction end disagrees with the germline gene, perhaps due to a read error. This sequence joins TRBV7-7 and TRBJ2-5, with D perhaps assigned TRBD1 or TRBD2 (5 bases each). This CDR3 has 15 amino acids. Germline CDR1 reads SSHAT; CDR2 reads FNYEAQ (reference sequence). The CDR3 DNA sequence: TGTGCTAGCAGCGCGGACGGGGCCAGGGCAGAGACCCAGTACTTC. The encoded protein is CASSADGARAETQYF.

The V call is TRBV20-1, the J call TRBJ1-1, with 8 bases fitting TRBD1. V trimming: 2 bases; J trimming: 2 bases; junction bases outside the gene matches: 4. The CDR3 extends over 14 amino acids. Per the germline V gene, CDR1 is DFQATT and CDR2 is SNEGSKA (reference sequence). CDR3 bases: TGCAGTGCTAGAAGACAGGGGAGAAACACTGAAGCTTTCTTT. Translated: CSARRQGRNTEAFF.

This clonotype was observed many times. The chain recombines TRBV29-1 with TRBJ2-1, with D perhaps TRBD1 (5 bases). The CDR3 is made up of 16 amino acids. V shed 1 base and J shed 0 bases, with 13 bases lying between them. In germline, CDR1 is SQVTM, CDR2 ANQGSEA. The CDR3 here is CSVEGGIRSSYNEQFF. DNA of the CDR3: TGCAGCGTTGAAGGGGGCATTAGGAGCTCCTACAATGAGCAGTTCTTC.

The chain carries TRBV20-1 and TRBJ1-2, with D maybe TRBD1 (6 bases). The CDR3 loop spans 15 amino acids. V gave up 4 bases and J gave up 0 bases, with 15 bases separating them. CDR1 is DFQATT and CDR2 is SNEGSKA in the germline V gene (reference sequence). This CDR3 is CSAKDTGTTNYGYTF. The CDR3 nucleotides read TGCAGTGCTAAAGATACAGGGACAACTAACTATGGCTACACCTTC.

V usage is TRBV4-3 and J usage is TRBJ1-2, with D perhaps matching TRBD1 (6 bases). This CDR3 spans 18 amino acids. Looked up from germline, CDR1 is LGHNA and CDR2 is YSLEER. Trimming shortened V by 0 bases and J by 0 bases, and 17 bases separated the two germline ends. The CDR3 DNA reads TGCGCCAGCAGCCAAGATTTCACACAGGGACGGTCTAACTATGGCTACACCTTC. Its translation: CASSQDFTQGRSNYGYTF.

This chain uses TRBV7-6 with TRBJ1-2; 7 positions agree with TRBD1. Germline CDR1 is SGHVS and CDR2 is FNYEAQ. V lost 1 base and J lost 8; bases outside the gene matches: 7. This CDR3 comprises 14 residues. The CDR3 reads CASSLVPQGEGYTF. CDR3 nucleotide sequence: TGTGCCAGCAGCTTAGTACCGCAGGGGGAAGGCTACACCTTC.

This clonotype was counted only a few times. J is TRBJ1-5 and V is TRBV6-2 or TRBV6-3; D not certain. V lost 5 bases, J lost 0 bases, and 8 bases lay in between. CDR1 and CDR2 (germline): MNHEY, SVGEGT. The CDR3 is 14 residues long. The CDR3 coding sequence is TGTGCCAGCAGTGGACCCAATAGCAATCAGCCCCAGCATTTT. Encoded protein: CASSGPNSNQPQHF.

The CDR3 DNA reads TGCAGCGGCCCGGACTCCTACGAGCAGTACTTC. Residues: CSGPDSYEQYF. The chain uses TRBV29-1 and TRBJ2-7; D not resolved. This CDR3 is built from 11 residues. Germline V gives CDR1 SQVTM, CDR2 ANQGSEA. Trimming stripped 7 bases from V and 0 bases from J, with 7 bases between.

The CDR3 sequence: CASSVVTSGAGEQFF. For the CDR3, the DNA is TGTGCCAGCAGCGTTGTGACTAGCGGGGCCGGTGAGCAGTTCTTC. The V gene is TRBV9, the J gene TRBJ2-1, with 11 bases that match TRBD2. The CDR3 has 15 residues. The trim removed 2 bases at V and 9 bases at J, leaving 7 bases unmatched. Per the germline V gene, CDR1 is SGDLS and CDR2 is YYNGEE.

The rearrangement links TRBV12-3 or TRBV12-4 to TRBJ1-1; D gene uncertain. The germline V and J ends were trimmed by 5 bases and 12 bases, with 13 bases remaining between them. The CDR3 has 11 residues. The CDR3 DNA is TGTGCCAGCAGTGGACTTTCTGTAACTTTCTTT. Translation: CASSGLSVTFF.

In the case of this clonotype: Since no conserved phenylalanine or tryptophan closes the CDR3, a read error is the likely cause. The rearrangement links TRBV20-1 to TRBJ2-3, with D perhaps TRBD2 (6 bases). V was shortened by 0 bases and J by 0 bases, with 16 bases between the two germline ends. CDR1 and CDR2 (germline): DFQATT, SNEGSKA (reference sequence). The CDR3 contains 17 residues. This CDR3 reads CSARDAAASGSTDTQYY. CDR3 DNA: TGCAGTGCTAGAGATGCCGCCGCGAGCGGGAGCACAGATACGCAGTATTAT.

Many counts were recorded for this clonotype. This chain uses TRBV5-1 with TRBJ2-7, with 9 bases fitting TRBD2. Per the germline V gene, CDR1 is SGHRS and CDR2 is YFSETQ. J lost 4 bases, V lost 0 bases, and 5 bases had no gene match. This CDR3 spans 15 amino acids. The CDR3 sequence is CASSLAGGRDYEQYF. In nucleotides, the CDR3 is TGCGCCAGCAGCTTGGCCGGCGGGAGGGATTACGAGCAGTACTTC.

The chain employs TRBV29-1 and TRBJ2-7; TRBD1 matches 12 bases. V was clipped by 1 base and J by 7 bases; unmatched bases: 11. Germline CDR1 and CDR2: SQVTM and ANQGSEA. The CDR3 has 16 residues. The CDR3 sequence is CSVEGWGTGGAGEQYF. In DNA, the CDR3 is TGCAGCGTTGAAGGATGGGGGACAGGGGGCGCGGGGGAGCAGTACTTC.

There are a few counts of this clonotype. The chain uses TRBV10-2 and TRBJ1-2, with a possible D match to TRBD1 (5 bases). In germline, CDR1 is WSHSY, CDR2 SAAADI. The V end was cut by 4 bases, the J end by 4 bases, with 7 bases between. The CDR3 is 12 residues long. DNA of the CDR3: TGCGCCAGCAGTGGACAGCCCTATGGCTACACCTTC. This sequence encodes CASSGQPYGYTF.

This clonotype was counted at least ten times. The rearrangement uses TRBV4-3 and TRBJ2-1, with D possibly being TRBD1 (5 bases). The CDR3 has 15 amino acids. V shed 1 base and J shed 7 bases, with 14 bases lying between them. Germline values: CDR1 LGHNA, CDR2 YSLEER. The CDR3 loop reads CASSQVVGARNEQFF. CDR3 bases: TGCGCCAGCAGCCAAGTAGTTGGGGCGAGGAATGAGCAGTTCTTC.